The 14 T cell receptor beta chains below come from one sample, sequenced in a study of cytomegalovirus exposure and HLA in healthy donors. This PCR relied on a set of 60 Vbeta primers and 13 Jbeta primers. Only in-frame clones appear in the TCRdb table, and some are missing; sequencing was by immunoSEQ multiplex PCR. The table includes more than 100,000 clones, 50% to 75% detected once. Sequenced input: PBMCs. The receptors were gathered from a middle-aged woman in good health and CMV-seronegative.

This chain joins TRBV9 and TRBJ2-3; 8 bases match TRBD1. In germline, CDR1 is SGDLS, CDR2 YYNGEE. V shed 3 bases and J 5 bases; nucleotides not matched to a gene: 8. The CDR3 is made up of 15 amino acids. CDR3 DNA: TGTGCCAGCAGCGCCAGGACAGGGTTTGAAGATACGCAGTATTTT. It encodes CASSARTGFEDTQYF.

The table lists this clone with a few counts. The chain carries TRBV4-2 and TRBJ2-3, with TRBD1 identical over 8 bases. V lost 4 bases, J lost 3 bases, and 6 bases stayed unmatched. The germline V gene encodes CDR1 LGHNA and CDR2 YNFKEQ. This CDR3 spans 15 amino acids. The CDR3 sequence is CASSPGQGRTDTQYF. The CDR3 region has the DNA TGTGCCAGCAGCCCCGGACAGGGACGGACAGATACGCAGTATTTT.

The rearrangement links TRBV27 to TRBJ2-5; TRBD1 is a possible D gene (5 bases). The germline V gene has CDR1 MNHEY and CDR2 SMNVEV (reference sequence). The CDR3 has 16 amino acids. Trimming removed 4 bases at V and 1 base at J, with 16 bases between. CDR3 in amino acids: CASSSWTNFGQETQYF. The CDR3 DNA follows: TGTGCCAGCAGTTCTTGGACAAATTTCGGCCAAGAGACCCAGTACTTC.

V is TRBV7-8 and J is TRBJ2-1, with TRBD1 matching 7 bases. The junction had 13 bases not matched to a gene; V was cut back by 8 bases and J by 6 bases. The CDR3 is 15 amino acids. In germline, CDR1 is SGHVS, CDR2 FQNEAQ. The CDR3 region is CASFEQGFLLNEQFF. DNA for the CDR3: TGTGCCAGCTTTGAACAGGGGTTCTTGCTCAATGAGCAGTTCTTC.

The chain couples TRBV7-8 to TRBJ2-5, with unresolved D. Trimming cost V 0 bases and J 4 bases, with 12 bases left between them. The CDR3 length is 15 residues. Germline V CDR1 and CDR2: SGHVS, FQNEAQ. The CDR3 bases are TGTGCCAGCAGCTTAGCGGTCCAGGCTGTAGAGACCCAGTACTTC. It is translated as CASSLAVQAVETQYF.

This sequence joins TRBV11-2 and TRBJ2-3; 11 positions agree with TRBD2. Germline lookup yields CDR1 SGHAT and CDR2 FQNNGV. This CDR3 spans 15 amino acids. V was pared by 1 base and J by 7 bases, with 4 bases of the junction left unmatched. DNA for the CDR3: TGTGCCAGCAGCTTAGGGGCTAGCGGGGGGAATACGCAGTATTTT. Its protein is CASSLGASGGNTQYF.

This clone was counted a few times. V gene TRBV5-4 combines with J gene TRBJ2-2; maybe TRBD2 (6 bases). V lost 5 bases, J lost 0 bases, and 8 bases lay in between. The CDR3 totals 14 residues. Germline loops: CDR1 SGHNT, CDR2 YYREEE (reference sequence). The CDR3 spells CASSGLTNTGELFF. CDR3 coding DNA: TGTGCCAGCAGTGGACTAACGAACACCGGGGAGCTGTTTTTT.

This clone was seen a handful of times. V and J are TRBV28 and TRBJ2-7, with D uncertain. Germline CDR1 is MDHEN and CDR2 is SYDVKM. This CDR3 has 15 residues. Trimming pared 5 bases from V and 0 bases from J, leaving 14 bases between. CDR3 sequence: CASSPPGLSSYEQYF. DNA of the CDR3: TGTGCCAGCAGTCCCCCAGGTCTGAGCTCCTACGAGCAGTACTTC. The variable domain in full, with the rest retrieved from reference TRBV28 and TRBJ2-7, is DVKVTQSSRYLVKRTGEKVFLECVQDMDHENMFWYRQDPGLGLRLIYFSYDVKMKEKGDIPEGYSVSREKKERFSLILESASTNQTSMYLCASSPPGLSSYEQYFGPGTRLTVT.

The chain joins TRBV30 to TRBJ1-5, with TRBD1 as a possible D gene (5 bases). V was pared by 0 bases and J by 4 bases, with 13 bases between. The CDR3 has 15 residues. CDR1 GTSNPN and CDR2 SVGIG come from the germline V gene (reference sequence). CDR3: CAWSVKGRVNQPQHF. The DNA for the CDR3 is TGTGCCTGGAGTGTAAAAGGCAGGGTAAATCAGCCCCAGCATTTT.

This clone was seen a few times. V usage is TRBV6-5 and J usage is TRBJ2-7; TRBD1 matches 9 bases. Germline lookup yields CDR1 MNHEY and CDR2 SVGAGI. Trimming at V came to 0 bases and at J to 3 bases, leaving 0 bases not matched to a gene. The CDR3 is 14 amino acids. CDR3 in amino acids: CASSYSTGGYEQYF. CDR3 DNA: TGTGCCAGCAGTTACTCGACAGGGGGCTACGAGCAGTACTTC.

There are a few counts of this clone. This sequence joins TRBV4-1 and TRBJ2-1; D perhaps matches TRBD2 (6 bases). Germline CDR1 and CDR2: MGHRA and YSYEKL. This CDR3 region has 14 residues. Trimming removed 4 bases from V and 5 bases from J, with 12 bases in between. The CDR3 spells CASSPSRGNNEQFF. CDR3 nucleotide sequence: TGCGCCAGCAGCCCCTCCCGGGGGAACAATGAGCAGTTCTTC.

CDR3 residues: CASSQQTGENTGELFF. The CDR3, as DNA: TGTGCCAGCAGCCAACAGACAGGCGAGAACACCGGGGAGCTGTTTTTT. The chain carries TRBV4-2 and TRBJ2-2; TRBD1 might be the D (6 bases). Per the germline V gene, CDR1 is LGHNA and CDR2 is YNFKEQ. This CDR3 has 16 amino acids. With 2 bases removed from V and 1 base from J, the gap between germline ends came to 11 bases.

This rearrangement joins TRBV2 to TRBJ2-1; 12 bases match TRBD2. CDR3 size: 16 residues. Unmatched junction bases numbered 5, after V lost 1 base and J lost 7 bases. CDR1 SNHLY and CDR2 FYNNEI come from the germline V gene. This CDR3 reads CASSEVRTSGVNEQFF. Here the CDR3 DNA reads TGTGCCAGCAGTGAAGTAAGGACTAGCGGGGTGAATGAGCAGTTCTTC.

The chain joins TRBV4-3 to TRBJ1-6, with TRBD1 as a possible D gene (5 bases). V was clipped by 1 base and J by 5 bases, with 12 bases between them. Germline V gene data show CDR1 as LGHNA and CDR2 as YSLEER. This CDR3 contains 16 residues. The CDR3 bases are TGCGCCAGCAGCCAAGGAGAGGGACTAAATAATTCACCCCTCCACTTT. It yields the protein CASSQGEGLNNSPLHF.